This TCR beta chain is from a study of regulatory T cells in long-lasting Graves disease. The time point: newly diagnosed GD, antithyroid drugs for less than 3 months. The TCR library was made from RNA that had been extracted from PBMCs in TRIzol. CDR1 MNHEY and CDR2 SVGAGI come from the germline V gene. Trimming shortened V by 2 bases and J by 4 bases, and 11 bases separated the two germline ends. The CDR3 totals 14 residues. Assembly of TCR beta libraries relied on iRepertoire HTBI primers together with Arm-PCR of CDR3 regions. TCRdb reprocessed the multiplex PCR reads with MiXCR, giving one entry per CDR3 protein. The table records around 500,000 distinct CDR3 sequences, approximately 13% of them present only once. These data are also associated with another study on T cells in Graves' hyperthyroidism and ophthalmopathy.

The chain joins TRBV6-5 to TRBJ1-2; D remains unclear. The material sequenced was peripheral blood mononuclear cells (PBMCs), taken at new diagnosis, from a patient treated with antithyroid drugs. This sequence was found in a man aged 25 to 40 with Graves disease. CDR3 in amino acids: CASSYVGWGYGYTF. CDR3 DNA: TGTGCCAGCAGTTACGTAGGTTGGGGCTATGGCTACACCTTC.